A selection of T cell receptor beta chains follows, all from one sample in a study of T cell responses to AZD1222 COVID-19 vaccine. Method: immunoSEQ multiplex PCR; TCRdb's copy keeps in-frame clones and lacks some. Among approximately 84,000 clones listed, approximately 88% were seen once. The sample consisted of peripheral blood, taken on day 0 of AZD1222 vaccination. The receptors here all came from an adult in good health. Each CDR3 is given with its conserved first and last residue. D genes are given only for firm matches. Clone size is not always given. Where it is, it says once, few, many or a class for expanded clones.

V gene	clone size	D gene	J gene	CDR3 DNA	CDR3 protein
TRBV21-1	.	.	TRBJ2-1	TGTGCCAGCAGCACTAGGGGTAGCCGCAGGGGGCGCTACCACAATGAGCAGTTCTTC	CASSTRGSRRGRYHNEQFF
TRBV6-2/TRBV6-3	few	TRBD2	TRBJ2-1	TGTGCCAGCAGTTACCCTACGAGCGGGGTTAGCGGGCGCCCCTACAATGAGCAGTTCTTC	CASSYPTSGVSGRPYNEQFF
TRBV7-2	.	TRBD2	TRBJ2-3	TGTGCCAGCAGCTCCGGACTAGCGTCTGGCACAGATACGCAGTATTTT	CASSSGLASGTDTQYF
TRBV6-5	.	.	TRBJ2-2	TGTGCCAGCAGTTACTCGCCGGGGGACGGGGAGCTGTTTTTT	CASSYSPGDGELFF
TRBV11-2	.	.	TRBJ1-2	TGTGCCAGCAGCTTAGCGAACAGGGAACTCTACTACACCTTC	CASSLANRELYYTF
TRBV10-1	.	.	TRBJ2-3	TGCGCCAGCAGAGTGAACAGGGCCGGGGGTACGCAGTATTTT	CASRVNRAGGTQYF
TRBV5-6	.	TRBD2	TRBJ2-1	TGTGCCAGCAGCGGAAACGGACTAGCGGGGGGACGCGTGGATGAGCAGTTCTTC	CASSGNGLAGGRVDEQFF
TRBV6-2/TRBV6-3	.	.	TRBJ2-3	TGTGCCAGCAGCCGGGACGTCACAGATACGCAGTATTTT	CASSRDVTDTQYF
TRBV30	.	.	TRBJ2-7	TGTGCCTGGAGGGACACCCCCTACGAGCAGTACTTC	CAWRDTPYEQYF
TRBV6-2/TRBV6-3	.	TRBD2	TRBJ2-2	TGTGCCAGCAGCTCTCTTGCGGGACTAGCGGGGGGAGGACCCGGGGAGCTGTTTTTT	CASSSLAGLAGGGPGELFF
TRBV5-8	.	TRBD1	TRBJ2-2	TGTGCCAGCCGCAGACAGGGGGCCACCGGGGAGCTGTTTTTT	CASRRQGATGELFF
TRBV9	once	.	TRBJ2-3	TGTGCCAGCAGCCAAAACCCCTGGAGACATCAGACTGATACGCAGTATTTT	CASSQNPWRHQTDTQYF
TRBV11-2	.	.	TRBJ2-7	TGTGCCAGCAGCTTAGATCTCGACGGGAGTATCGACGAGCAGTACTTC	CASSLDLDGSIDEQYF
TRBV29-1	.	.	TRBJ2-7	TGCAGCGGGCGCTTGGAGGACGAGCAGTACTTC	CSGRLEDEQYF
TRBV10-3	.	.	TRBJ2-1	TGTGCCATCAGTGAGTCGAGTGGTTACAATGAGCAGTTCTTC	CAISESSGYNEQFF
TRBV18	.	.	TRBJ2-7	TGTGCCAGCTCACACTCGGAAGGTTCCGCCGAGCAGTACTTC	CASSHSEGSAEQYF
TRBV6-5	.	.	TRBJ1-2	TGTGCCAGCAGTTACTCGAAACAGATAAATTGCACCTTC	CASSYSKQINCTF
TRBV5-1	.	.	TRBJ2-7	TGCGCCAGCAGTCAGGTGGCGGGCGAGCAGTACTTC	CASSQVAGEQYF
TRBV29-1	once	.	TRBJ2-3	TGCAGCGTTGAAGGGTTACTGGCCACAGATACGCAGTATTTT	CSVEGLLATDTQYF
TRBV30	.	.	TRBJ2-7	TGTGCCTGGAGTGTAACCCTTTACGAGCAGTACTTC	CAWSVTLYEQYF
TRBV29-1	.	.	TRBJ2-3	TGCAGCGTTGTTGGCGGGAGCACAGATACGCAGTATTTT	CSVVGGSTDTQYF
TRBV5-1	.	.	TRBJ1-1	TGCGCCAGCAGCTTGGGAGCAGCTAACACTGAAGCTTTCTTT	CASSLGAANTEAFF
TRBV11-2	.	.	TRBJ1-6	TGTGCCAGCAGCTTAGAACCCTATAATTCACCCCTCCACTTT	CASSLEPYNSPLHF
TRBV10-3	.	.	TRBJ2-1	TGTGCCATCAGTGAGCCCCAGAGGGGGGATAATGAGCAGTTCTTC	CAISEPQRGDNEQFF
TRBV7-8	.	TRBD1	TRBJ1-5	TGTGCCAGCAGCCAACGGGACAGGGGAATGTATAGCAATCAGCCCCAGCATTTT	CASSQRDRGMYSNQPQHF
TRBV7-3	.	.	TRBJ2-7	TGTGCCAGCAGCCATGAAAGGACTTCCTACGAGCAGTACTTC	CASSHERTSYEQYF
TRBV7-9	.	.	TRBJ2-1	TGTGCCAGCAGCTTATCCCTCGGGGGAGTGCTCCACAATGAGCAGTTCTTC	CASSLSLGGVLHNEQFF
TRBV30	.	.	TRBJ2-2	TGTGCCTGGAGTTACCACCCCGGGGAGCTGTTTTTT	CAWSYHPGELFF
TRBV6-1	.	.	TRBJ1-2	TGTGCCAGCAGTGAAGTTATCGGGGCCTATGGCTACACCTTC	CASSEVIGAYGYTF
TRBV7-8	.	.	TRBJ1-2	TGTGCCAGCAGCTTAGGATGGCAGGGAGACTATGGCTACACCTTC	CASSLGWQGDYGYTF
TRBV18	.	.	TRBJ2-7	TGTGCCAGCTCCCTCGCGGGGACTCTCTACGAGCAGTACTTC	CASSLAGTLYEQYF
TRBV4-3	.	.	TRBJ1-2	TGCGCCAGAGGAGACAGTCTAAACTATGGCTACACCTTC	CARGDSLNYGYTF
TRBV18	.	.	TRBJ2-2	TGTGCCAGCTCACCCGACTACCTTCATACCGGGGAGCTGTTTTTT	CASSPDYLHTGELFF
TRBV5-8	.	.	TRBJ2-3	TGTGCCAGCAGCCGTATAGGGCAGGTCGGAGATACGCAGTATTTT	CASSRIGQVGDTQYF
TRBV1	.	.	TRBJ1-2	TGCACCAGCAGCCTACTGGGACAGGTACAAAGCTATGGCTACACCTTC	CTSSLLGQVQSYGYTF
TRBV11-2	.	.	TRBJ2-5	TGTGCCAGCAGCTTAGAGCCAGGGGAAGAGACCCAGTACTTC	CASSLEPGEETQYF
TRBV18	.	.	TRBJ1-5	TGTGCCAGCTCACTCGTGGATTTGCCCTCCAATCAGCCCCAGCATTTT	CASSLVDLPSNQPQHF
TRBV2	.	TRBD1	TRBJ2-1	TGTGCCAGCAGCCGAAGGGGTACAGGGGTGGACAATGAGCAGTTCTTC	CASSRRGTGVDNEQFF
TRBV24-1	.	.	TRBJ2-3	TGTGCCACCAGTGAAGGGACCTCAGATACGCAGTATTTT	CATSEGTSDTQYF
TRBV3-1/TRBV3-2	.	TRBD2	TRBJ2-1	TGTGCCAGCAGCCAAGGTTCTGGACTAGCGGGAGCAGGGCAGTTCTTC	CASSQGSGLAGAGQFF
TRBV6-1	.	.	TRBJ1-5	TGTGCCAGCAGTGAGCCCAATCAGCCCCAGCATTTT	CASSEPNQPQHF